What follows are 14 T cell receptor beta chains derived from one specimen sequenced in a study of blood T cell repertoires in COVID-19. Measured with immunoSEQ multiplex PCR; TCRdb has only the in-frame clones, and not every one. The table has roughly 500,000 clones, approximately 85% seen once. The sequenced sample consisted of peripheral blood. These receptors were taken from a human donor in a cohort sampled during active COVID-19.

This sequence joins TRBV2 and TRBJ2-7; D might be TRBD1 (5 bases). CDR1 and CDR2 (germline): SNHLY, FYNNEI. V shed 6 bases and J shed 10 bases, with 13 bases lying between them. The length of the CDR3 is 11 residues. The CDR3: CASSTGQTQYF. The CDR3 DNA reads TGTGCCAGCAGCACAGGCCAAACTCAGTACTTC.

The rearrangement joins TRBV5-1 to TRBJ2-7, with 7 bases identical to TRBD1. The J segment lost 4 bases and the V segment lost 1 base, leaving 8 bases of the junction unmatched. Germline V gene data show CDR1 as SGHRS and CDR2 as YFSETQ. CDR3 length equals 15 residues. DNA for the CDR3: TGCGCCAGCAGCTTGACCGGGACAGAGAATTACGAGCAGTACTTC. It yields the protein CASSLTGTENYEQYF. Looking up the rest from reference TRBV5-1 and TRBJ2-7 gives the full variable domain: KAGVTQTPRYLIKTRGQQVTLSCSPISGHRSVSWYQQTPGQGLQFLFEYFSETQRNKGNFPGRFSGRQFSNSRSEMNVSTLELGDSALYLCASSLTGTENYEQYFGPGTRLTVT.

The chain has TRBV18 and TRBJ2-2; the D gene is possibly TRBD1 (5 bases). V was pared by 0 bases and J by 4 bases, with 9 bases between. Germline values: CDR1 KGHSH, CDR2 LQKENI. The CDR3 sequence is 15 residues long. The CDR3 loop is CASSPPDRTTGELFF. In nucleotides, the CDR3 is TGTGCCAGCTCACCACCCGACAGAACCACCGGGGAGCTGTTTTTT. Supplemented by reference TRBV18 and TRBJ2-2, the full variable domain reads NAGVMQNPRHLVRRRGQEARLRCSPMKGHSHVYWYRQLPEEGLKFMVYLQKENIIDESGMPKERFSAEFPKEGPSILRIQQVVRGDSAAYFCASSPPDRTTGELFFGEGSRLTVL.

The chain couples TRBV6-5 to TRBJ1-2; 9 nucleotides line up with TRBD1. CDR3 length equals 14 residues. J was trimmed by 8 bases and V by 6 bases; bases with no gene match: 10. Germline V gives CDR1 MNHEY, CDR2 SVGAGI. The CDR3 here is CASRSTGTGRGYTF. The CDR3 nucleotides are TGTGCCAGCAGGAGTACCGGGACAGGGAGGGGCTACACCTTC.

V is TRBV18 and J is TRBJ1-1; D may be TRBD1 (6 bases). Per germline, CDR1 KGHSH and CDR2 LQKENI. Trimming removed 5 bases at V and 1 base at J, with 11 bases between. The CDR3 is made up of 14 amino acids. CDR3 nucleotide sequence: TGTGCCAGCTCATCTGACAGGCGGAACACTGAAGCTTTCTTT. Protein sequence: CASSSDRRNTEAFF.

The V call is TRBV27, the J call TRBJ1-2; 9 nucleotides match TRBD1. CDR1 is MNHEY and CDR2 is SMNVEV in the germline V gene (reference sequence). V gave up 2 bases and J gave up 8 bases; unmatched junction bases: 6. The CDR3 runs 14 residues. CDR3 amino acids: CASSLKQGARGYTF. The CDR3 coding sequence is TGTGCCAGCAGTTTAAAACAGGGGGCGCGAGGCTACACCTTC.

The chain has TRBV19 and TRBJ1-1; D possibly corresponds to TRBD1 (5 bases). V lost 3 bases and J 5 bases, leaving 10 bases between the germline ends. CDR3 size: 13 residues. CDR1 LNHDA and CDR2 SQIVND come from the germline V gene (reference sequence). CDR3 DNA sequence: TGTGCCAGTAGTATTAAACGGGGGACTGAAGCTTTCTTT. It specifies CASSIKRGTEAFF.

The chain couples TRBV7-3 to TRBJ2-7; 8 nucleotides agree with TRBD1. Per the germline V gene, CDR1 is SGHTA and CDR2 is FQGTGA. Trimming at V came to 3 bases and at J to 2 bases, leaving 6 bases not matched to a gene. The CDR3 consists of 15 residues. In DNA form, the CDR3 reads TGTGCCAGCAGCTTCATCCGGGACAGGCCCTACGAGCAGTACTTC. Encoded protein: CASSFIRDRPYEQYF. Drawing the rest from reference TRBV7-3 and TRBJ2-7, the complete variable domain is GAGVSQTPSNKVTEKGKYVELRCDPISGHTALYWYRQSLGQGPEFLIYFQGTGAADDSGLPNDRFFAVRPEGSVSTLKIQRTERGDSAVYLCASSFIRDRPYEQYFGPGTRLTVT.

The gene calls are TRBV11-3 and TRBJ2-5; TRBD2 matches at 10 bases. V dropped 6 bases and J dropped 3; count of bases not matched to a gene: 7. This CDR3 is 15 amino acids long. Looked up from germline, CDR1 is SGHNT and CDR2 is YENEEA. The CDR3 protein is CASSRNGLAEETQYF. As DNA, the CDR3 is TGTGCCAGCAGTCGTAACGGACTAGCGGAAGAGACCCAGTACTTC.

V is TRBV6-5 and J is TRBJ2-5, with D possibly being TRBD2 (6 bases). The CDR3 is 15 amino acids. Per germline, CDR1 MNHEY and CDR2 SVGAGI. Trimming cost V 0 bases and J 3 bases, with 11 bases left between them. CDR3 DNA sequence: TGTGCCAGCAGTTACTCGAATGGAGGGAAAGAGACCCAGTACTTC. It translates to CASSYSNGGKETQYF.

The rearrangement uses TRBV7-2 and TRBJ2-5; weak D call: TRBD2 (5 bases). The CDR3 extends over 14 amino acids. Germline CDR1 and CDR2: SGHTA and FQGNSA. The ends were cut back, 3 bases at V and 5 bases at J, with 13 bases in the middle. DNA of the CDR3: TGTGCCAGCAGCTTTCGGCGGGTCCCGGAGACCCAGTACTTC. Translating gives CASSFRRVPETQYF.

The rearrangement joins TRBV5-4 to TRBJ2-2; D is possibly TRBD2 (6 bases). Trimming pared 4 bases from V and 4 bases from J, leaving 17 bases between. CDR1 and CDR2 from the germline V gene are SGHNT and YYREEE (reference sequence). CDR3 size: 16 residues. CDR3 sequence reads: CASSVEGLGTTGELFF. The CDR3 coding sequence is TGTGCCAGCAGCGTCGAGGGACTGGGGACCACCGGGGAGCTGTTTTTT.

The V call is TRBV11-2, the J call TRBJ2-7; TRBD1 agrees at 10 bases. The junction had 12 bases not matched to a gene; V was cut back by 3 bases and J by 4 bases. Germline CDR1 reads SGHAT; CDR2 reads FQNNGV. The CDR3 spans 17 residues. CDR3 sequence: CASSFKASGTGEYEQYF. CDR3 nucleotide sequence: TGTGCCAGCAGCTTTAAGGCCTCCGGGACAGGGGAGTACGAGCAGTACTTC.

The J gene is TRBJ1-5, the V gene TRBV19; a weak D match, TRBD1 (6 bases). Germline assignment: CDR1 LNHDA and CDR2 SQIVND (reference sequence). CDR3 length: 14 amino acids. Trimming stripped 3 bases from V and 7 bases from J, with 13 bases between. The CDR3 nucleotides are TGTGCCAGTAGTATGGGCTCAGGGGTACAGCCCCAGCATTTT. Amino acids: CASSMGSGVQPQHF.